The clone carrying this TCR beta chain was counted a few times. The V and J ends lost 3 bases and 6 bases respectively, with 15 bases between them. Germline CDR1 reads MGHRA; CDR2 reads YSYEKL. This CDR3 is built from 16 residues. This record comes from a study of T-cell memory formation after mild COVID-19. TCRdb processed the 5' RACE reads anew with MiXCR; each CDR3 protein has one entry. The sample has under 300,000 distinct CDR3 sequences; less than 20% are singletons. This sequence originates from a man aged 18 to 29 who had mild COVID-19 (a few samples of this study predate the infection). Cell type and time point are not known. The sample was PBMCs or a T cell subset sorted from them (not recorded which). The chain joins TRBV4-1 to TRBJ1-6, with unresolved D. CDR3 region: CASSQPRDNPNSPLHF. The CDR3 DNA reads as TGCGCCAGCAGCCAGCCCCGGGATAACCCTAATTCACCCCTCCACTTT.